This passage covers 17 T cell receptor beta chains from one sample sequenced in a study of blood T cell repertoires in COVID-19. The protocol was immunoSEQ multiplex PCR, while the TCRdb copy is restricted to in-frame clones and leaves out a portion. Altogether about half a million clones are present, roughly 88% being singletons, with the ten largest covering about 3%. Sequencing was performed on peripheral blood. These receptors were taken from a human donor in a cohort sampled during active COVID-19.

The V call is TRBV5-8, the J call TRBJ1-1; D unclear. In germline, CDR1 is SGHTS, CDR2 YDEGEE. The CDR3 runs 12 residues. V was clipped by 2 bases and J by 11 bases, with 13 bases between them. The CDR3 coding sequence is TGTGCCAGCAGCTTCAGGCTGGTGACCGCTTTCTTT. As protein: CASSFRLVTAFF.

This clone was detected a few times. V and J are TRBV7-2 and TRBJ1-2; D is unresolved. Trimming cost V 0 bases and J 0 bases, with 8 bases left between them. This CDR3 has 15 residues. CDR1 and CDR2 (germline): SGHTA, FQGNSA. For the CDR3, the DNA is TGTGCCAGCAGCTTAGCGGCCCCACCTAACTATGGCTACACCTTC. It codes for CASSLAAPPNYGYTF.

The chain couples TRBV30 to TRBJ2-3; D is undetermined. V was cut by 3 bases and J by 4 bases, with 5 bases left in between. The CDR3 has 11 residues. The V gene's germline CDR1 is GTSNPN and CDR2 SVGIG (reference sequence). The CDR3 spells CAWSSSDTQYF. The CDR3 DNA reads TGTGCCTGGAGCTCCTCAGATACGCAGTATTTT.

CDR3 in amino acids: CAWEQGANEKLFF. The CDR3 DNA sequence: TGTGCCTGGGAACAGGGGGCTAATGAAAAACTGTTTTTT. The rearrangement joins TRBV30 to TRBJ1-4; 8 bases match TRBD1. CDR1 is GTSNPN and CDR2 is SVGIG in the germline V gene (reference sequence). V shed 5 bases and J 3 bases; nucleotides not matched to a gene: 2. This CDR3 has 13 amino acids.

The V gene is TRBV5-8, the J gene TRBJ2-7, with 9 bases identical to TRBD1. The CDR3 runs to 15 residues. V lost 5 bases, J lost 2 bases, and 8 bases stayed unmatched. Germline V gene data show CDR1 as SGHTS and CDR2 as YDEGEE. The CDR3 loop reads CASRYGQGLTYEQYF. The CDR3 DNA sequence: TGTGCCAGCAGATACGGACAGGGGCTCACCTACGAGCAGTACTTC.

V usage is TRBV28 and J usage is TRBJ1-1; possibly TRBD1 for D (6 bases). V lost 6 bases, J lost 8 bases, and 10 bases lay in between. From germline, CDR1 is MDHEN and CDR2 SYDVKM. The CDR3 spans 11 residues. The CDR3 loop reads CASSNDREAFF. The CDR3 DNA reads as TGTGCCAGCAGCAACGACAGGGAAGCTTTCTTT. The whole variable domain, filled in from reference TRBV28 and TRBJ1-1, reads DVKVTQSSRYLVKRTGEKVFLECVQDMDHENMFWYRQDPGLGLRLIYFSYDVKMKEKGDIPEGYSVSREKKERFSLILESASTNQTSMYLCASSNDREAFFGQGTRLTVV.

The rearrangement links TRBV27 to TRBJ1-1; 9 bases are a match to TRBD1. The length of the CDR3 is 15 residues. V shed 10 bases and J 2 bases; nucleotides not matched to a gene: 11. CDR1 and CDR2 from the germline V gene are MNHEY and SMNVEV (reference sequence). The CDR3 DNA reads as TGTGCCACGGCGGGGACAGGGTTGGCCAACACTGAAGCTTTCTTT. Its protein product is CATAGTGLANTEAFF.

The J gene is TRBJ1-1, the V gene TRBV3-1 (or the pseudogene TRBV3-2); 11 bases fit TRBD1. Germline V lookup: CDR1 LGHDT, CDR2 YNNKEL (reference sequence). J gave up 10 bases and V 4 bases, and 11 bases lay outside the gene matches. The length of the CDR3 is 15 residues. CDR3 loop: CASSRDWTGGGGAFF. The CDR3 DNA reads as TGTGCCAGCAGCCGAGACTGGACAGGGGGCGGAGGAGCTTTCTTT.

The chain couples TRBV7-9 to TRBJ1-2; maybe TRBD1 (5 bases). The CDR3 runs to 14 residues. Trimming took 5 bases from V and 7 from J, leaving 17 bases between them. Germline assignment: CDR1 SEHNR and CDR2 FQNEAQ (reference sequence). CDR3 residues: CASSPNSQGGGYTF. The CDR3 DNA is TGTGCCAGCAGCCCAAATAGTCAGGGAGGTGGCTACACCTTC.

The CDR3 loop is CASSFMGTGTHEQYF. DNA of the CDR3: TGTGCCAGCAGTTTTATGGGGACAGGGACCCACGAGCAGTACTTC. The chain uses TRBV28 and TRBJ2-7; 9 nucleotides match TRBD1. Germline V gives CDR1 MDHEN, CDR2 SYDVKM. The CDR3 is 15 residues long. J lost 5 bases, V lost 3 bases, and 8 bases had no gene match.

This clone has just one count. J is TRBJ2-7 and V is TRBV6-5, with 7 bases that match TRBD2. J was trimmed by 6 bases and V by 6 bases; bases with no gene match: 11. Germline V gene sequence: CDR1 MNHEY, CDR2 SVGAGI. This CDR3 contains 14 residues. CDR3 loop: CASRVERGSGEQYF. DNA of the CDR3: TGTGCCAGCAGGGTCGAGCGGGGATCGGGCGAGCAGTACTTC.

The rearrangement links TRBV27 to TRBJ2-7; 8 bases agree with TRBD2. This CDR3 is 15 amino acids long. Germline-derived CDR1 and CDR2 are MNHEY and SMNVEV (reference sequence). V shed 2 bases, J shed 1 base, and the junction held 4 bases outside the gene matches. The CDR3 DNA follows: TGTGCCAGCAGTTTAATAGCGGGACCGTCCTACGAGCAGTACTTC. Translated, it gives CASSLIAGPSYEQYF.

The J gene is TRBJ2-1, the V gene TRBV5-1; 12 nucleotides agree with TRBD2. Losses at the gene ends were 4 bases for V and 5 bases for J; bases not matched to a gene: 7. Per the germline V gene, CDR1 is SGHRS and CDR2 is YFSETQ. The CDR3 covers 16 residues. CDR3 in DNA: TGCGCCAGCAGCGAGGGACTAGCGGGCGCCCACAATGAGCAGTTCTTC. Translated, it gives CASSEGLAGAHNEQFF.

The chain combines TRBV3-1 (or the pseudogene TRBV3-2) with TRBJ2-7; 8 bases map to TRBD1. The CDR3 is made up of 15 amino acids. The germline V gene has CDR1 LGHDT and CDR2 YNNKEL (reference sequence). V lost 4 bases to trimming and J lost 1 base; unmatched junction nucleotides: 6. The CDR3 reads CASSRKTGASYEQYF. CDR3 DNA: TGTGCCAGCAGCCGGAAGACAGGGGCTTCCTACGAGCAGTACTTC.

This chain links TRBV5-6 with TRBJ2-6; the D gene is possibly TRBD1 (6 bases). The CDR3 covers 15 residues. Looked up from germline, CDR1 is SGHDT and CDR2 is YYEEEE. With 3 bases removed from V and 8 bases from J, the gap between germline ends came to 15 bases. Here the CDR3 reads CASSSRDKDSNVLTF. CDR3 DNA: TGTGCCAGCAGCTCCCGGGACAAGGACTCCAACGTCCTGACTTTC.

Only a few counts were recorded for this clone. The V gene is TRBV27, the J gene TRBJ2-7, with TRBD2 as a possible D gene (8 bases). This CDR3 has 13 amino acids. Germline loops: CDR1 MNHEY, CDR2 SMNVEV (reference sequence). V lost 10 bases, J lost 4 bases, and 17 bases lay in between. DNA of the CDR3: TGTGCCAACCGACAGGGCGGGAGGTACGAGCAGTACTTC. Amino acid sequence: CANRQGGRYEQYF.

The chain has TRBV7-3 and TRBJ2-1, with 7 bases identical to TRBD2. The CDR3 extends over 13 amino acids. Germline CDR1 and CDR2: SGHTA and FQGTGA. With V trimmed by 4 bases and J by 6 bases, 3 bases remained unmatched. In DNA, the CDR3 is TGTGCCAGCAGCTCAGGACTAGTCAATGAGCAGTTCTTC. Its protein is CASSSGLVNEQFF.